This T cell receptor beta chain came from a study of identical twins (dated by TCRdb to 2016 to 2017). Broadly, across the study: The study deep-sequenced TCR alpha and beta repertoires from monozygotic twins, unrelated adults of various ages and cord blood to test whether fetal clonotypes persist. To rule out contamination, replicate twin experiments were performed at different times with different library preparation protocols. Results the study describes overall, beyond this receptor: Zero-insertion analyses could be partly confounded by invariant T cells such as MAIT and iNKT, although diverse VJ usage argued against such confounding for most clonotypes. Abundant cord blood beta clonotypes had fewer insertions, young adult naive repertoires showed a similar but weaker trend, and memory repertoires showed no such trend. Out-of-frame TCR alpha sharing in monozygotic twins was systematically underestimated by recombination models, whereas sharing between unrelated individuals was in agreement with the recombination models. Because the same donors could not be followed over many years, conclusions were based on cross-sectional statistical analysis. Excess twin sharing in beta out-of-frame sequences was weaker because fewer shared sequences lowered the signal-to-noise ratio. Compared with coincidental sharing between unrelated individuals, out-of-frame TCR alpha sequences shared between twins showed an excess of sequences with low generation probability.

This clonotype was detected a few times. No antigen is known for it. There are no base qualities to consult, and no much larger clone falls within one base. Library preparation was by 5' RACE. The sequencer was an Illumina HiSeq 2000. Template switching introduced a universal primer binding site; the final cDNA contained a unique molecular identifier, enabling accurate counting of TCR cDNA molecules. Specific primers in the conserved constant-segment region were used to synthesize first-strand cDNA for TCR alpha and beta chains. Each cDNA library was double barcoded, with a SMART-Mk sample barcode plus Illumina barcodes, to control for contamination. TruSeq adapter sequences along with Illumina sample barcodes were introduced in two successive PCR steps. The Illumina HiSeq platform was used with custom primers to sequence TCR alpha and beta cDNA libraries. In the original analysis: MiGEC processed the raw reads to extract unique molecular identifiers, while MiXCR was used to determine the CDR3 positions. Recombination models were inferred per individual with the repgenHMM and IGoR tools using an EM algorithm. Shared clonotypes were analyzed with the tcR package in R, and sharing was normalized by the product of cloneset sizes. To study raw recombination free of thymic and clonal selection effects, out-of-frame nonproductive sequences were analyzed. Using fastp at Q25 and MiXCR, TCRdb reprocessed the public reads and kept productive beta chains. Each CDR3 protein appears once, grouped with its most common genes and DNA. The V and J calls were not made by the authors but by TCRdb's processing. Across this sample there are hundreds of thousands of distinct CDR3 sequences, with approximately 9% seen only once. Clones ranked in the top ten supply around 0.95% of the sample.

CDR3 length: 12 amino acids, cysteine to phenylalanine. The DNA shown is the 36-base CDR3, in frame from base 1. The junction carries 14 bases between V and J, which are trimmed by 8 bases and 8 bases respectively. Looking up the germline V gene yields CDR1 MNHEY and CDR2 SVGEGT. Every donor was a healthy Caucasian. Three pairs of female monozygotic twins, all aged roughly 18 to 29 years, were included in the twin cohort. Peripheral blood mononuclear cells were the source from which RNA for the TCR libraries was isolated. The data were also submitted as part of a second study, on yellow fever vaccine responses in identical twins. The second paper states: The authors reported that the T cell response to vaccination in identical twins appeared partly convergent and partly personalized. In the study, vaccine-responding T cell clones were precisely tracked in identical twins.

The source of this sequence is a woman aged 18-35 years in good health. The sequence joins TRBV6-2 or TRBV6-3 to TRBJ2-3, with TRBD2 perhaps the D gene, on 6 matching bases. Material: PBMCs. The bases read TGTGCCAGCGGACCGGGCGGGACTACGCAGTATTTT. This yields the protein CASGPGGTTQYF.